The 13 T cell receptor beta chains presented below share a single source sample, sequenced in a study of T cells after yellow fever vaccination. A single record per CDR3 protein comes from TCRdb applying MiXCR to the 5' RACE reads. The sample records approximately 600,000 distinct CDR3 sequences, about 12% being singletons. Source: PBMCs, taken on the day of the yellow fever booster vaccination. The origin of the receptors is a man aged 25 to 45 who received the YFV17D yellow fever vaccine.

This clonotype came up a few times. The J gene is TRBJ2-7, the V gene TRBV24-1; the D is unclear. Germline assignment: CDR1 KGHDR and CDR2 SFDVKD. The CDR3 loop spans 14 amino acids. Deletions cut 4 bases from V and 1 base from J, with 10 bases between. CDR3 loop: CATSDSRRSYEQYF. The DNA of the CDR3 is TGTGCCACCAGTGACTCCCGAAGGTCCTACGAGCAGTACTTC.

This clonotype was observed a few times. This sequence joins TRBV11-2 and TRBJ2-7, with D possibly being TRBD2 (6 bases). Germline V gene lookup returns CDR1 SGHAT and CDR2 FQNNGV. This CDR3 contains 14 residues. The germline V and J ends were trimmed by 8 bases and 3 bases, with 17 bases remaining between them. This chain's CDR3 is CASQVSGGVYEQYF. The CDR3 DNA reads as TGTGCCAGCCAGGTTAGCGGCGGAGTCTACGAGCAGTACTTC.

V usage is TRBV6-6 and J usage is TRBJ2-7; TRBD2 aligns across 8 bases. V was clipped by 6 bases and J by 5 bases; unmatched bases: 6. The CDR3 spans 13 residues. Germline V gene sequence: CDR1 MNHNY, CDR2 SVGAGI (reference sequence). The CDR3 nucleotides read TGTGCCAGCAGGGGAGCGGGGGAAGACGAGCAGTACTTC. This sequence encodes CASRGAGEDEQYF.

The chain links TRBV5-5 to TRBJ2-1; 9 positions match TRBD2. The V gene end was trimmed by 7 bases and the J gene end by 1 base; junction bases not matched to a gene: 9. Germline CDR1 is SGHKS and CDR2 is YYEKEE (reference sequence). The CDR3 totals 16 residues. The CDR3 region has the DNA TGTGCCAGCGACTTGGCGGGAGGGCCATCCTACAATGAGCAGTTCTTC. This codes for CASDLAGGPSYNEQFF.

This rearrangement joins TRBV20-1 to TRBJ1-1; the match to TRBD1 covers 8 bases. CDR1 and CDR2 (germline): DFQATT, SNEGSKA (reference sequence). The CDR3 runs to 16 residues. Trimming took 6 bases from V and 0 from J; bases not matched to a gene: 12. CDR3 sequence: CSASGAGGFMNTEAFF. In nucleotides, the CDR3 is TGCAGTGCCTCCGGTGCAGGGGGCTTCATGAACACTGAAGCTTTCTTT.

This clonotype was counted a few times. The V gene is TRBV11-2, the J gene TRBJ2-7; 7 bases are a match to TRBD1. Germline CDR1 SGHAT, CDR2 FQNNGV. Trimming took 5 bases from V and 4 from J; bases not matched to a gene: 11. There are 15 residues in the CDR3. CDR3 in DNA: TGTGCCAGCAGCATGGGATCGACAGGGTATTACGAGCAGTACTTC. Its protein is CASSMGSTGYYEQYF.

V and J are TRBV12-3 or TRBV12-4 and TRBJ2-5; D ambiguous. The CDR3 length is 14 residues. The germline V and J ends were trimmed by 3 bases and 6 bases, with 14 bases remaining between them. The CDR3: CASSLAGALKTQYF. The DNA of the CDR3 is TGTGCCAGCAGTTTGGCAGGAGCCCTGAAGACCCAGTACTTC.

This clonotype turned up a few times. This chain connects TRBV5-1 to TRBJ2-6, with D perhaps matching TRBD1 (6 bases). Trimming took 3 bases from V and 2 from J, leaving 12 bases between them. Germline loops: CDR1 SGHRS, CDR2 YFSETQ. This CDR3 comprises 16 residues. In nucleotides, the CDR3 is TGCGCCAGCAGCTCAGGGGTCGGGGCTGGGGCCAACGTCCTGACTTTC. Its translation is CASSSGVGAGANVLTF.

This clonotype turned up a few times. The gene calls are TRBV15 and TRBJ2-7, with TRBD1 matching 7 bases. The CDR3 covers 17 residues. The trim removed 1 base at V and 0 bases at J, leaving 9 bases unmatched. Looked up from germline, CDR1 is LNHNV and CDR2 is YYDKDF (reference sequence). CDR3 region: CATSRVSGGKSSYEQYF. The CDR3 DNA sequence: TGTGCCACCAGCAGAGTTTCAGGGGGAAAAAGCTCCTACGAGCAGTACTTC.

This clonotype was detected only a few times. The chain couples TRBV7-9 to TRBJ2-7; D unclear. Between the trimmed V and J ends, which lost 5 bases and 1 base, there was a span of 12 bases. The CDR3 extends over 14 amino acids. Germline V gene data show CDR1 as SEHNR and CDR2 as FQNEAQ (reference sequence). The CDR3 sequence: CASSIKESSYEQYF. CDR3 nucleotide sequence: TGTGCCAGCAGCATAAAAGAGTCGTCCTACGAGCAGTACTTC.

In this sample, this clonotype turned up a few times. This rearrangement joins TRBV19 to TRBJ2-3, with D possibly matching TRBD1 (6 bases). This CDR3 region has 14 residues. Germline CDR1 is LNHDA and CDR2 is SQIVND (reference sequence). Trimming pared 3 bases from V and 5 bases from J, leaving 12 bases between. CDR3 protein: CASSISGEKDTQYF. The CDR3 DNA sequence: TGTGCCAGTAGTATTTCAGGGGAAAAAGATACGCAGTATTTT.

The chain joins TRBV14 to TRBJ1-1; D is unresolved. Germline CDR1 and CDR2: SGHDN and FVKESK. The CDR3 has 12 amino acids. Trimming left V 4 bases short and J 3 bases short, with 6 bases between. The CDR3 sequence is CASSLRDTEAFF. The CDR3 nucleotides are TGTGCCAGCAGCCTTCGGGACACTGAAGCTTTCTTT.

The chain joins TRBV12-3 or TRBV12-4 to TRBJ2-7; possible D gene TRBD1, 5 bases. This CDR3 contains 13 residues. V was trimmed by 0 bases and J by 12 bases, leaving 15 bases between them. The CDR3 sequence: CASSLAPLRQLYF. In DNA form, the CDR3 reads TGTGCCAGCAGTTTAGCTCCCCTAAGACAGCTGTACTTC.